This T cell receptor (beta chain) was sequenced during a study of CD8 T cell repertoires and HIV-1 epitope variants. The data were produced by immunoSEQ multiplex PCR, yet TCRdb's version contains in-frame clones alone and is incomplete. The top ten clones hold just under 45% of a sample with approximately 1,200 clones, about three fifths of them seen once. As concerns this clone: Its specificity is not known.

Germline V lookup: CDR1 PRHDT, CDR2 FYEKMQ (reference sequence). The CDR3 is made up of 14 amino acids. The V segment lost 1 base and the J segment 4 bases; nucleotides outside the gene matches: 3. The source is a male donor with HIV. The genes are TRBV13 and TRBJ1-2; 7 bases align to TRBD1. Sequencing was carried out using cultured CD8+ T cells derived from PBMCs. CDR3 loop: CASSLAGGVYGYTF. The CDR3, as DNA: TGTGCCAGCAGCTTAGCAGGGGGGGTCTATGGCTACACCTTC.